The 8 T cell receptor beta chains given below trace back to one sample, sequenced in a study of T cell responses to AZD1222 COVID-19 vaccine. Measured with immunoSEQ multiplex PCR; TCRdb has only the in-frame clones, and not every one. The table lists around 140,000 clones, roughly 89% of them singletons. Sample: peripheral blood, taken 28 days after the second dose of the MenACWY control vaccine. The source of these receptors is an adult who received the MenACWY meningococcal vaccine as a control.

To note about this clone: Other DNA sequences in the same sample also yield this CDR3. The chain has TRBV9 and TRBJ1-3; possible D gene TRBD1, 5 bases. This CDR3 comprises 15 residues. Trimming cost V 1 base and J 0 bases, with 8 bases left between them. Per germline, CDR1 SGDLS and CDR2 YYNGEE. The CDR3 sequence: CASSVRGSSGNTIYF. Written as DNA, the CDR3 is TGTGCCAGCAGCGTAAGGGGCAGCTCTGGAAACACCATATATTTT.

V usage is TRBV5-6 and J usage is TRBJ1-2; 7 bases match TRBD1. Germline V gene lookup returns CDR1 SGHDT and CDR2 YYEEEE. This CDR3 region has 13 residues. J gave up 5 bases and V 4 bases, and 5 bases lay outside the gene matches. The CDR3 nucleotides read TGTGCCAGCAGCCAGATGGACAGGTATGGCTACACCTTC. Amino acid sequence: CASSQMDRYGYTF.

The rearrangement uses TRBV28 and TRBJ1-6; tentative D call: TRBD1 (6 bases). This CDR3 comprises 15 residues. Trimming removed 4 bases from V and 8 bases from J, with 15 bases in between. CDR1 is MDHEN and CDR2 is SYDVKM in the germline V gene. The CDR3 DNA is TGTGCCAGCAGTTCAGACAGGATCCTCGATTCACCCCTCCACTTT. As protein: CASSSDRILDSPLHF. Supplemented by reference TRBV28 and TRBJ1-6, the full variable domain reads DVKVTQSSRYLVKRTGEKVFLECVQDMDHENMFWYRQDPGLGLRLIYFSYDVKMKEKGDIPEGYSVSREKKERFSLILESASTNQTSMYLCASSSDRILDSPLHFGNGTRLTVT.

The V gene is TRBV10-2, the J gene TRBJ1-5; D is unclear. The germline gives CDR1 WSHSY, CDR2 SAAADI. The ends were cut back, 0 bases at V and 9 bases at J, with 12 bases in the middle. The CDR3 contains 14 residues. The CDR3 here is CASSESGNQPPQHF. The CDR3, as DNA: TGCGCCAGCAGTGAGTCCGGGAATCAGCCGCCCCAGCATTTT.

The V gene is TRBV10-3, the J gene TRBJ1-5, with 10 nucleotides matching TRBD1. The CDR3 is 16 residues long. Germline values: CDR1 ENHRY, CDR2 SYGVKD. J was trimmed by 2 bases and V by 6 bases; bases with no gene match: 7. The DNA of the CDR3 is TGTGCCATCAGCTCGACAGGGGGCGGGGGCAATCAGCCCCAGCATTTT. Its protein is CAISSTGGGGNQPQHF.

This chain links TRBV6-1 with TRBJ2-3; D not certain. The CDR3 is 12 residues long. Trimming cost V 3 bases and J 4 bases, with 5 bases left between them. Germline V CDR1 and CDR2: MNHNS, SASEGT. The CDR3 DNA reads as TGTGCCAGCAGTGATTTCGCAGATACGCAGTATTTT. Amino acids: CASSDFADTQYF.

The CDR3 DNA reads TGTGCCAGCAGCCCTGGGACTAGCGGGGGGACCGCAGAGACCCAGTACTTC. Translating it yields CASSPGTSGGTAETQYF. The chain uses TRBV7-3 and TRBJ2-5; 15 nucleotides align to TRBD2. The length of the CDR3 is 17 residues. The junction had 8 bases not matched to a gene; V was cut back by 5 bases and J by 4 bases. Germline V gives CDR1 SGHTA, CDR2 FQGTGA. The whole variable domain, remainder taken from reference TRBV7-3 and TRBJ2-5, is GAGVSQTPSNKVTEKGKYVELRCDPISGHTALYWYRQSLGQGPEFLIYFQGTGAADDSGLPNDRFFAVRPEGSVSTLKIQRTERGDSAVYLCASSPGTSGGTAETQYFGPGTRLLVL.

CDR3 bases: TGTGCCAGCAGTCTAGGGACTAGCGTTTACGAGCAGTACTTC. Translation: CASSLGTSVYEQYF. The chain joins TRBV28 to TRBJ2-7; TRBD2 matches at 10 bases. The CDR3 has 14 residues. In germline, CDR1 is MDHEN, CDR2 SYDVKM. The J segment lost 4 bases and the V segment lost 5 bases, leaving 5 bases of the junction unmatched.